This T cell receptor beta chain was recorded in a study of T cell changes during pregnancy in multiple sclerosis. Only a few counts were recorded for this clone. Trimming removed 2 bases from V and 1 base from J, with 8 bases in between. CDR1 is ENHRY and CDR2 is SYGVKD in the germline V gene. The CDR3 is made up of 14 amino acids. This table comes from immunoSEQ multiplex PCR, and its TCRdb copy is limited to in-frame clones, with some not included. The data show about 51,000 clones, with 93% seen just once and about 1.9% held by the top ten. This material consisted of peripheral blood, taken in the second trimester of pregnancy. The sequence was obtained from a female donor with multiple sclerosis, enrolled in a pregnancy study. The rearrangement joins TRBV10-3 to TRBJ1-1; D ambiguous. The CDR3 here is CAISERQENTEAFF. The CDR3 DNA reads TGTGCCATCAGTGAGCGGCAGGAGAACACTGAAGCTTTCTTT.